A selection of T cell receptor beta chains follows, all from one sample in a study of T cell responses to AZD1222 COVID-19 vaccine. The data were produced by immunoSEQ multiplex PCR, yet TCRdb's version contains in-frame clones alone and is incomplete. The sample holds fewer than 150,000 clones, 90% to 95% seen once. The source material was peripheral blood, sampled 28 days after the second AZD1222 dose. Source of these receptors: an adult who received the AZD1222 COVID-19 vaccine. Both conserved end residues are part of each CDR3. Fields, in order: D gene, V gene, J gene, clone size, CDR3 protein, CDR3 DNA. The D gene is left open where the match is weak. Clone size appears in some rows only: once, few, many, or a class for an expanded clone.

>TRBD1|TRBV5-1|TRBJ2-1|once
CASSGGQGRDEQFF
TGCGCCAGCAGCGGGGGACAGGGGCGGGATGAGCAGTTCTTC
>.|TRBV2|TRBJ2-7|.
CASQGPYEQYF
TGTGCCTCGCAGGGTCCCTACGAGCAGTACTTC
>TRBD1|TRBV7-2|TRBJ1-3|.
CASSTGQGPGNTIYF
TGTGCCAGCAGCACTGGACAGGGTCCTGGAAACACCATATATTTT
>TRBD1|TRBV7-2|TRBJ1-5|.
CASSLASDRVEQPQHF
TGTGCCAGCAGCTTAGCCTCCGACAGGGTAGAACAGCCCCAGCATTTT
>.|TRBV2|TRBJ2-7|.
CASTLGLTSYEQYF
TGTGCCAGCACGCTAGGACTGACTTCCTACGAGCAGTACTTC
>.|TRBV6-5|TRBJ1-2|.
CASSFLDSGEDGYTF
TGTGCCAGCAGTTTCTTGGACAGTGGGGAGGATGGCTACACCTTC
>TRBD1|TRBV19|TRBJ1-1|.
CASRETGAEAFF
TGTGCCAGCAGAGAGACAGGGGCTGAAGCTTTCTTT
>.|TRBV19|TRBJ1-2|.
CASSIIGGRSYGYTF
TGTGCCAGTAGTATTATCGGGGGCCGAAGCTATGGCTACACCTTC
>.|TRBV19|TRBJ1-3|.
CASSIDRELVLFGNTIYF
TGTGCCAGTAGTATAGACAGGGAGCTCGTCCTCTTTGGAAACACCATATATTTT
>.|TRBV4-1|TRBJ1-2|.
CASSQDFGGARKTNYGYTF
TGCGCCAGCAGCCAAGATTTCGGGGGGGCGCGGAAAACTAACTATGGCTACACCTTC
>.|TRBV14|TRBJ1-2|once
CASSQVMGASYTF
TGTGCCAGCAGCCAAGTTATGGGCGCTAGCTACACCTTC
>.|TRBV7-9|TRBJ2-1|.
CASSLLPRRGREQFF
TGTGCCAGCAGCTTACTTCCCCGACGGGGACGTGAGCAGTTCTTC
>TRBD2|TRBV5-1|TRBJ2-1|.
CASSQGLAFNEQFF
TGCGCCAGCAGCCAGGGACTAGCATTCAATGAGCAGTTCTTC
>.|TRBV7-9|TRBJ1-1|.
CASSLVQNTEAFF
TGTGCCAGCAGCTTAGTGCAGAACACTGAAGCTTTCTTT
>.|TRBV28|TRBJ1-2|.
CASGYGGNYGYTF
TGTGCCAGCGGATACGGGGGTAACTATGGCTACACCTTC
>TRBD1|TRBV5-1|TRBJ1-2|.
CASSPRTGEGNYGYTF
TGCGCCAGCAGCCCCCGGACAGGGGAGGGTAACTATGGCTACACCTTC
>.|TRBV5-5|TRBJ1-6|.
CASSLTGINSPLHF
TGTGCCAGCAGCTTGACAGGAATTAATTCACCCCTCCACTTT
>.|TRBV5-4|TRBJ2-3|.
CASSLNRQASDTQYF
TGTGCCAGCAGCTTGAATAGACAGGCCTCCGATACGCAGTATTTT
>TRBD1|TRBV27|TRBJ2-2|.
CASSLDRGGTGELFF
TGTGCCAGCAGTTTAGACAGGGGCGGAACCGGGGAGCTGTTTTTT
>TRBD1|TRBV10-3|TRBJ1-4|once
CAISESGTGNEKLFF
TGTGCCATCAGTGAGTCAGGGACAGGGAATGAAAAACTGTTTTTT
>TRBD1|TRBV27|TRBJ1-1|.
CASSFNGQGGTEAFF
TGTGCCAGCAGTTTCAACGGACAGGGGGGTACTGAAGCTTTCTTT
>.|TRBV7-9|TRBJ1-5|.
CASSLSGDQPQHF
TGTGCCAGCAGCTTATCGGGGGATCAGCCCCAGCATTTT
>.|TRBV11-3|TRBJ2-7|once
CASSLDWGGYEQYF
TGTGCCAGCAGCTTAGATTGGGGAGGCTACGAGCAGTACTTC
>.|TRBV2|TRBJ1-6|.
CASSVDVNSPLHF
TGTGCCAGCAGTGTAGATGTGAATTCACCCCTCCACTTT
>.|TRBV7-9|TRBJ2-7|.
CASSLGGLEQYF
TGTGCCAGCAGCTTAGGGGGGCTCGAGCAGTACTTC
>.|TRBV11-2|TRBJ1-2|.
CASSLSGQGSSASGYTF
TGTGCCAGCAGCTTAAGCGGTCAGGGATCTTCGGCGTCTGGCTACACCTTC
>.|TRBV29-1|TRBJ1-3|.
CSVWVDGGTGNTIYF
TGCAGCGTTTGGGTAGACGGCGGGACCGGAAACACCATATATTTT
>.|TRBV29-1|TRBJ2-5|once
CSVEAGSVGETQYF
TGCAGCGTTGAGGCAGGGTCGGTCGGAGAGACCCAGTACTTC
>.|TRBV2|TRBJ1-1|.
CASSAERGANTEAFF
TGTGCCAGCAGTGCAGAACGGGGGGCTAACACTGAAGCTTTCTTT
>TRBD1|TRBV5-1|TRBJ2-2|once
CASRAGTVTGELFF
TGCGCCAGCAGAGCCGGGACAGTCACCGGGGAGCTGTTTTTT